A single sample gave rise to the 21 T cell receptor beta chains below, sequenced in a study of B cell selection in AIRE deficiency (dated by TCRdb to between 2019 and 2020). For sorting, conventional CD4 T cells were defined as CD4+CD127+ cells. Library creation used the immunoSEQ multiplex PCR assay. As stored in TCRdb, this immuneACCESS dataset retains in-frame rearrangements with V and J assigned. A fraction of the clones does not appear; measured against another copy, unresolved V genes explain less than half of the discrepancy, and the remainder lacks a known reason. This sample is represented by under 25,000 clones; around 97% of them were singletons. The ten largest clones take up around 0.3% of the sample. Sequencing was performed on conventional CD4+ T cells sorted from PBMCs. The receptors were gathered from a human donor with AIRE deficiency.

This sequence joins TRBV4-1 and TRBJ2-6; 8 bases agree with TRBD2. After removal of 0 bases from V and 0 bases from J, the junction contained 10 bases not matched to a gene. Germline CDR1 and CDR2: MGHRA and YSYEKL. The CDR3 length is 20 residues. CDR3 nucleotide sequence: TGCGCCAGCAGCCAAGACCGGCGGCTAGCGGGCCCCTCTGGGGCCAACGTCCTGACTTTC. This sequence encodes CASSQDRRLAGPSGANVLTF.

This chain connects TRBV5-8 to TRBJ1-5, with TRBD1 matching over 7 bases. Trimming at V came to 4 bases and at J to 2 bases, leaving 3 bases not matched to a gene. This CDR3 has 14 residues. Germline CDR1 is SGHTS and CDR2 is YDEGEE. The CDR3 sequence is CASSRDRGNQPQHF. The CDR3 DNA sequence: TGTGCCAGCAGCCGTGACAGGGGCAATCAGCCCCAGCATTTT. Supplemented by reference TRBV5-8 and TRBJ1-5, the full variable domain reads EAGVTQSPTHLIKTRGQQATLRCSPISGHTSVYWYQQALGLGLQFLLWYDEGEERNRGNFPPRFSGRQFPNYSSELNVNALELEDSALYLCASSRDRGNQPQHFGDGTRLSIL.

The chain joins TRBV18 to TRBJ2-5, with D tentatively TRBD1 (5 bases). V lost 4 bases and J 1 base, leaving 13 bases between the germline ends. The germline CDR1 and CDR2 sequences are KGHSH and LQKENI. The CDR3 is made up of 15 amino acids. CDR3 sequence: CASSLTRALQETQYF. The CDR3 DNA follows: TGTGCCAGCTCACTGACCAGGGCCCTCCAAGAGACCCAGTACTTC.

The chain links TRBV7-2 to TRBJ1-2, with 7 positions matching TRBD1. The CDR3 is 15 residues long. CDR1 and CDR2 from the germline V gene are SGHTA and FQGNSA. After removal of 5 bases from V and 7 bases from J, the junction contained 13 bases not matched to a gene. The CDR3 DNA is TGTGCCAGCAGCCCCTTTCGACAGGGCCCCGGTGGCTACACCTTC. It translates to CASSPFRQGPGGYTF.

The V and J genes are TRBV2 and TRBJ1-2; TRBD1 matches at 10 bases. Per the germline V gene, CDR1 is SNHLY and CDR2 is FYNNEI. Trimming removed 4 bases from V and 5 bases from J; junction bases left unmatched: 7. This CDR3 comprises 15 residues. The CDR3 DNA sequence: TGTGCCAGCAGTGGACAGGGGGCAGGGTTTTATGGCTACACCTTC. Amino acids: CASSGQGAGFYGYTF.

The chain carries TRBV5-1 and TRBJ2-5; a possible D gene is TRBD1 (6 bases). Germline V gene data show CDR1 as SGHRS and CDR2 as YFSETQ. This CDR3 contains 14 residues. V dropped 4 bases and J dropped 7 bases, with 17 bases sitting between them. The CDR3 is CASSPTDLGGTQYF. CDR3 DNA: TGCGCCAGCAGCCCCACGGACCTAGGGGGGACCCAGTACTTC.

V is TRBV12-5 and J is TRBJ2-1, with TRBD2 identical over 10 bases. CDR3 length: 14 residues. Germline V lookup: CDR1 LGHNT, CDR2 FRNRAP. Germline trimming cut 5 bases from V and 6 bases from J; bases unmatched to any gene: 4. CDR3 nucleotide sequence: TGTGCTAGTGGTCCTAGCGGGGGCGGCAATGAGCAGTTCTTC. Its translation is CASGPSGGGNEQFF.

The chain employs TRBV7-2 and TRBJ1-3, with TRBD1 identical over 9 bases. V lost 5 bases and J lost 7; bases outside the gene matches: 12. Germline CDR1 and CDR2: SGHTA and FQGNSA. This CDR3 comprises 16 residues. The CDR3 is CASSVQQGASGNTIYF. For the CDR3, the DNA is TGTGCCAGCAGCGTCCAACAGGGGGCCAGCGGGAACACCATATATTTT.

The chain links TRBV5-1 to TRBJ2-5; D gene unclear. Trimming took off 0 bases at V and 5 bases at J, with 14 bases between the two ends. This CDR3 region has 15 residues. Germline CDR1 SGHRS, CDR2 YFSETQ. CDR3 residues: CASSLGPQVRETQYF. The CDR3, as DNA: TGCGCCAGCAGCTTGGGCCCGCAGGTCCGCGAGACCCAGTACTTC.

This clone was recorded only once. The genes are TRBV2 and TRBJ2-5; no clear D gene. Looked up from germline, CDR1 is SNHLY and CDR2 is FYNNEI. The CDR3 runs to 13 residues. The germline V and J ends were trimmed by 6 bases and 3 bases, with 11 bases remaining between them. The DNA of the CDR3 is TGTGCCAGCAGGGAACACACGAAAGAGACCCAGTACTTC. Protein sequence: CASREHTKETQYF.

This clone was picked up one time. This chain links TRBV7-2 with TRBJ1-5; a possible D gene is TRBD1 (5 bases). Trimming cost V 6 bases and J 7 bases, with 13 bases left between them. This CDR3 comprises 13 residues. Germline CDR1 is SGHTA and CDR2 is FQGNSA. The CDR3 nucleotides are TGTGCCAGCAGTCGCGCAGGGTCACAGCCCCAGCATTTT. As protein: CASSRAGSQPQHF.

In this sample, this clone turned up once. Relative to the germline gene, one junction end is altered; a read error may explain this. This chain joins TRBV6-1 and TRBJ2-1, with TRBD2 identical over 9 bases. Germline assignment: CDR1 MNHNS and CDR2 SASEGT. The CDR3 is 15 residues long. The CDR3 nucleotides read TGTGCCGGCAGTGGAGGACTAGCGAAATACAATGAGCAGTTCTTC. Its translation: CAGSGGLAKYNEQFF.

The V and J genes are TRBV19 and TRBJ2-3; 8 nucleotides agree with TRBD2. Per germline, CDR1 LNHDA and CDR2 SQIVND (reference sequence). The CDR3 sequence is 14 residues long. The V and J ends lost 8 bases and 0 bases, in that order; junction bases with no gene match: 4. The CDR3 spells CASRSGTSTDTQYF. CDR3 coding DNA: TGTGCCAGTCGTAGCGGGACTAGCACAGATACGCAGTATTTT.

The gene calls are TRBV7-2 and TRBJ1-2, with 9 bases that match TRBD1. Germline values: CDR1 SGHTA, CDR2 FQGNSA. The CDR3 is made up of 14 amino acids. V lost 4 bases and J lost 3; bases outside the gene matches: 3. Here the CDR3 DNA reads TGTGCCAGCAGCTCCGGACAGGGGTACTATGGCTACACCTTC. It is translated as CASSSGQGYYGYTF. Full variable domain (rest looked up from reference TRBV7-2 and TRBJ1-2): GAGVSQSPSNKVTEKGKDVELRCDPISGHTALYWYRQSLGQGLEFLIYFQGNSAPDKSGLPSDRFSAERTGGSVSTLTIQRTQQEDSAVYLCASSSGQGYYGYTFGSGTRLTVV.

For this clone: Relative to the germline gene, one junction end is altered; a read error may explain this. Other DNA sequences in the same sample also yield this CDR3. This chain links TRBV30 with TRBJ1-5; no reliable D call. The length of the CDR3 is 14 residues. Germline loops: CDR1 GTSNPN, CDR2 SVGIG (reference sequence). The CDR3 loop is CAWSVGYSNQPQHF. CDR3 nucleotide sequence: TGTGCCTGGAGTGTAGGGTATAGCAACCAGCCCCAGCATTTT.

The chain is built from TRBV18 and TRBJ2-3; 7 bases are shared with TRBD2. Trimming took 3 bases from V and 4 from J; bases not matched to a gene: 16. The germline CDR1 and CDR2 sequences are KGHSH and LQKENI. The CDR3 spans 18 residues. DNA of the CDR3: TGTGCCAGCTCACCGTCGAGATTGCGGGAGTGGATGGCAGATACGCAGTATTTT. This translates into CASSPSRLREWMADTQYF.

The rearrangement joins TRBV9 to TRBJ2-1; TRBD2 is a possible D gene (6 bases). CDR3 size: 14 residues. V was shortened by 0 bases and J by 5 bases, with 9 bases between the two germline ends. Germline CDR1 SGDLS, CDR2 YYNGEE. The CDR3 loop reads CASSVAGGHNEQFF. The CDR3 DNA follows: TGTGCCAGCAGCGTAGCCGGGGGACACAATGAGCAGTTCTTC.

The chain couples TRBV7-9 to TRBJ2-1; D is uncertain. The CDR3 has 14 amino acids. The germline V and J ends were trimmed by 0 bases and 11 bases, with 14 bases remaining between them. Germline CDR1 and CDR2: SEHNR and FQNEAQ (reference sequence). The CDR3 nucleotides read TGTGCCAGCAGCTTAGCGGGTCAGGTGGATAAGCAGTTCTTC. It is translated as CASSLAGQVDKQFF.

For this clone: Other DNA sequences in the sample encode the same CDR3. CDR3 in DNA: TGTGCCAGCAGCTTAGCAGCCAGTAGGGGCTACGAGCAGTACTTC. Translated: CASSLAASRGYEQYF. The chain couples TRBV11-2 to TRBJ2-7; a weak D match, TRBD1 (5 bases). Germline CDR1 and CDR2: SGHAT and FQNNGV. The CDR3 runs to 15 residues. Trimming took off 1 base at V and 3 bases at J, with 13 bases between the two ends.

The J gene is TRBJ2-7, the V gene TRBV14; TRBD1 or TRBD2 may be the D gene (6 bases each). V was pared by 6 bases and J by 1 base, with 10 bases between. The CDR3 extends over 13 amino acids. The V gene's germline CDR1 is SGHDN and CDR2 FVKESK. The CDR3 here is CASSRGGSYEQYF. CDR3 DNA: TGTGCCAGCAGTAGAGGGGGGTCCTACGAGCAGTACTTC.

The chain links TRBV28 to TRBJ1-4; weak D call: TRBD1 (5 bases). The length of the CDR3 is 15 residues. Trimming removed 6 bases from V and 2 bases from J, with 13 bases in between. Germline V gene lookup returns CDR1 MDHEN and CDR2 SYDVKM. CDR3 in amino acids: CASRGGGLTNEKLFF. The CDR3 DNA reads as TGTGCCAGCAGGGGGGGTGGACTTACTAATGAAAAACTGTTTTTT.